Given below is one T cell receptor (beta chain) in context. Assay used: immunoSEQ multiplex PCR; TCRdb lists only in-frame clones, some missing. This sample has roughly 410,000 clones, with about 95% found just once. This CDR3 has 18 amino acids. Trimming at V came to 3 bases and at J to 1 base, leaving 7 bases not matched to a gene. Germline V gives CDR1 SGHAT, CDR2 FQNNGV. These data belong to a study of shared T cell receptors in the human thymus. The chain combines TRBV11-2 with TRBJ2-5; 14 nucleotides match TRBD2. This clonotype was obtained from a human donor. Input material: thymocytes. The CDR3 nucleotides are TGTGCCAGCAGCTTCGGACTAGCGGGAGGCACCCTCCAAGAGACCCAGTACTTC. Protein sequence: CASSFGLAGGTLQETQYF.